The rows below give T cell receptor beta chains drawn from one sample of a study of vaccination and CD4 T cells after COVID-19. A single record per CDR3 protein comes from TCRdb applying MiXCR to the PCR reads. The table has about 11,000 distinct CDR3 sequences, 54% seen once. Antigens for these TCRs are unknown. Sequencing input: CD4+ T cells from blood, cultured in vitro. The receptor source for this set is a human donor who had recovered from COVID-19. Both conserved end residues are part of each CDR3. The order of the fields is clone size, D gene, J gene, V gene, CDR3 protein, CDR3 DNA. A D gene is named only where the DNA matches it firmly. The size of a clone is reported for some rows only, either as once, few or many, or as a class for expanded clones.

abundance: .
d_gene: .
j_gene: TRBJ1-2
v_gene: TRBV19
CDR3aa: CASNRGGGGYTF
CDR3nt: TGTGCCAGTAATCGGGGCGGTGGAGGCTACACCTTC

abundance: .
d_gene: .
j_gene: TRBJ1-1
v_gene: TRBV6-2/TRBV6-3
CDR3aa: CASSSGHMNTEAFF
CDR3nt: TGTGCCAGCAGTTCCGGACACATGAACACTGAAGCTTTCTTT

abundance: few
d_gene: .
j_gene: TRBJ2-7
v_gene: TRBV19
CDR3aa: CASSIGGTSLGEQYF
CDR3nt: TGTGCCAGTAGTATAGGCGGGACCTCGCTGGGGGAGCAGTACTTC

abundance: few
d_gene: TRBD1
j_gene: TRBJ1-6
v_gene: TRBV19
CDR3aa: CATTGQGNSPLHF
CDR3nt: TGTGCCACAACCGGACAGGGTAATTCACCCCTCCACTTT

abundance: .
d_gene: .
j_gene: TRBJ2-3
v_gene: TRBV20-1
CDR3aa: CSAQKRADTQYF
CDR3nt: TGCAGTGCCCAGAAGAGGGCAGATACGCAGTATTTT

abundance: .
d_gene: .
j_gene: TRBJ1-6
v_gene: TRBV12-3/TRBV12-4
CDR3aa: CASSLLNSPLHF
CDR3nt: TGTGCCAGCAGTTTACTAAATTCACCCCTCCACTTT

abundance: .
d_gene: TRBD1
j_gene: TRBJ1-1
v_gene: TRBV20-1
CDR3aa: CSPRGTGGTEAFF
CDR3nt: TGCAGTCCTCGAGGGACAGGGGGCACTGAAGCTTTCTTT

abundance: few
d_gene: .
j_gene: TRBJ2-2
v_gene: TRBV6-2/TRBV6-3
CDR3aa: CAARTNILNTGELFF
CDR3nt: TGTGCCGCGCGGACTAACATACTTAACACCGGGGAGCTGTTTTTT

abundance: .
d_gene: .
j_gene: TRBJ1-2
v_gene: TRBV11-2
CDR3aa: CASSLDILDRRGYTF
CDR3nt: TGTGCCAGCAGCTTAGACATCTTAGACAGGAGAGGCTACACCTTC

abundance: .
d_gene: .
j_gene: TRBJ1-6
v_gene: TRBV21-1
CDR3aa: CASSEKEGSLHF
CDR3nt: TGTGCCAGCAGCGAAAAAGAGGGGTCCCTCCACTTT

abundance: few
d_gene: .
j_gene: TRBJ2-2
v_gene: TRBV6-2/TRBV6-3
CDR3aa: CASSSNRAGELFF
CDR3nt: TGTGCCAGCAGTTCTAACCGGGCCGGGGAGCTGTTTTTT

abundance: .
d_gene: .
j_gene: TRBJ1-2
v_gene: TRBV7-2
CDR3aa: CASSLGGVNYGYTF
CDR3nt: TGTGCCAGCAGCTTAGGAGGAGTGAACTATGGCTACACCTTC

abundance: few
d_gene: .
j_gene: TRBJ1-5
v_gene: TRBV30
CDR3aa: CAWSVKGSDPQHF
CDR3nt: TGTGCCTGGAGTGTAAAGGGTTCGGATCCCCAGCATTTT

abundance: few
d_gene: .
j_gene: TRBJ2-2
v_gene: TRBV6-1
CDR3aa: CASSSQGLLNTGELFF
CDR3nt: TGTGCCAGCAGCTCTCAAGGTCTCCTAAACACCGGGGAGCTGTTTTTT

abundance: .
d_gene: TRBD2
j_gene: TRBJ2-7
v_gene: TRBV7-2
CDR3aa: CASKRGGEQYF
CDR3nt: TGTGCCAGTAAACGGGGGGGCGAGCAGTACTTC

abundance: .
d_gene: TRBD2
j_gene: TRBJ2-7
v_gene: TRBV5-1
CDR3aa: CASSLSGSLYEQYF
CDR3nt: TGCGCCAGCAGCTTAAGCGGGAGTTTATACGAGCAGTACTTC

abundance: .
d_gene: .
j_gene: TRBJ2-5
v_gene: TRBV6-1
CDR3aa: CATQARQFLAQYF
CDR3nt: TGTGCCACTCAGGCCCGCCAATTTTTGGCCCAGTACTTC

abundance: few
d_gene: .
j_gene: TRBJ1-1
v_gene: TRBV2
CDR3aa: CASSGLDRPAFF
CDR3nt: TGTGCCAGCAGTGGTCTCGACAGGCCAGCTTTCTTT

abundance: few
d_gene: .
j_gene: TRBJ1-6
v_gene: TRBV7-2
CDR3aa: CASSLQGGNSPLHF
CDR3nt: TGTGCCAGCAGCTTACAGGGTGGTAATTCACCCCTCCACTTT

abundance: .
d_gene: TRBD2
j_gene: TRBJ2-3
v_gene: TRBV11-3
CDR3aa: CASSQTSGVSTDTQYF
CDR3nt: TGTGCCAGCAGCCAAACTAGCGGGGTATCCACAGATACGCAGTATTTT

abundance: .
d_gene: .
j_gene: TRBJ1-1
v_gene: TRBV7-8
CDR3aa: CASSLARTPNTEAFF
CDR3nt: TGTGCCAGCAGCTTAGCCAGGACACCGAACACTGAAGCTTTCTTT

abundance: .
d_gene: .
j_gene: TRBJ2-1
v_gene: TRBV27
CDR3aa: CASSLPESSYNEQFF
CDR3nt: TGTGCCAGCAGTTTACCAGAGAGCTCCTACAATGAGCAGTTCTTC

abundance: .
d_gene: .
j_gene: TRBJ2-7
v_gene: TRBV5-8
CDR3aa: CASSLGRAYEQYF
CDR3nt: TGTGCCAGCAGCTTGGGGCGGGCCTACGAGCAGTACTTC

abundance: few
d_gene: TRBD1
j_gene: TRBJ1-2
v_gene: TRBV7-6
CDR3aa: CASSNQGAYGYTF
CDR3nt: TGTGCCAGCAGCAACCAGGGGGCCTATGGCTACACCTTC

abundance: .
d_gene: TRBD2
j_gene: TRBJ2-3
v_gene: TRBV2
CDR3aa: CASSNSGGISTDTQYF
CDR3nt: TGTGCCAGCAGCAATAGCGGGGGGATTAGCACAGATACGCAGTATTTT

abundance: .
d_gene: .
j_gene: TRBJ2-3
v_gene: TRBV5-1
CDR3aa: CASKASGTDTQYF
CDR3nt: TGCGCCAGCAAGGCCAGTGGCACAGATACGCAGTATTTT

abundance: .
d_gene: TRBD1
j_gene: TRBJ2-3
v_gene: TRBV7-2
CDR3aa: CASSTTPGQGRPDTQYF
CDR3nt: TGTGCCAGCAGCACAACACCCGGACAGGGTCGGCCGGATACGCAGTATTTT

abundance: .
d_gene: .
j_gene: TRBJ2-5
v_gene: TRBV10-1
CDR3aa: CASSRQDGTQYF
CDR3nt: TGCGCCAGCAGTCGGCAGGACGGGACCCAGTACTTC

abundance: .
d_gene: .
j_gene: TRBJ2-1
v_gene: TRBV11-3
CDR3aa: CASSLDSDNEQFF
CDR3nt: TGTGCCAGCAGTCTTGACAGCGACAATGAGCAGTTCTTC

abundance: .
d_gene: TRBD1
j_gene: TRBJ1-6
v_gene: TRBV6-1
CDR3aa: CASSRTGYNSPLHF
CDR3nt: TGTGCCAGCAGCCGGACAGGTTATAATTCACCCCTCCACTTT

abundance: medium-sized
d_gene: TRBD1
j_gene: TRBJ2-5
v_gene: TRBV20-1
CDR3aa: CSASSLDRGYGETQYF
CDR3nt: TGCAGTGCTAGCAGCCTCGACAGGGGTTACGGGGAGACCCAGTACTTC

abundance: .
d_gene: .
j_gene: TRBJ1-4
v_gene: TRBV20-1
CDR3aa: CSAAHTNEKLFF
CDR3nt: TGCAGTGCTGCCCACACTAATGAAAAACTGTTTTTT

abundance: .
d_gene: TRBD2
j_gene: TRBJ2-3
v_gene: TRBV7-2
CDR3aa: CASSLWNLAGGRTDTQYF
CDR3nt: TGTGCCAGCAGCTTATGGAACCTAGCGGGGGGTCGCACAGATACGCAGTATTTT

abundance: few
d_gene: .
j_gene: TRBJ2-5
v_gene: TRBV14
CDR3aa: CASSQDGQGTTQYF
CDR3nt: TGTGCCAGCAGCCAAGATGGCCAGGGAACGACCCAGTACTTC

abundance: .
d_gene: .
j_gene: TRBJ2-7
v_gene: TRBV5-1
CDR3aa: CASSPLPGDEQYF
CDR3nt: TGCGCCAGCAGCCCCCTGCCGGGCGACGAGCAGTACTTC

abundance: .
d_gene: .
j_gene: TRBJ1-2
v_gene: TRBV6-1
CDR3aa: CASNIASGRVNNYGYTF
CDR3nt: TGTGCCAGCAACATAGCCTCGGGACGTGTGAATAACTATGGCTACACCTTC

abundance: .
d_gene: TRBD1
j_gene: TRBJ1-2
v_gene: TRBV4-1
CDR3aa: CASSLGGQGGYGYTF
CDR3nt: TGCGCCAGCAGCCTCGGAGGACAGGGGGGCTATGGCTACACCTTC

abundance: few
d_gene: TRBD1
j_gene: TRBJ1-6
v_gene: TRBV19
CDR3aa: CASSPGGTLHF
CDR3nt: TGTGCCAGTAGTCCAGGGGGCACCCTCCACTTT

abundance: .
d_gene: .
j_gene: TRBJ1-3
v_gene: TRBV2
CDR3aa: CASRELAGNTIYF
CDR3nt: TGTGCCAGCAGGGAGTTGGCTGGAAACACCATATATTTT

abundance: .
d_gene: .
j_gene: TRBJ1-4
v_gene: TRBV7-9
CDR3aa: CASSFFPGLLGEKLFF
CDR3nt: TGTGCCAGCAGCTTTTTCCCAGGCCTCCTAGGGGAGAAACTGTTTTTT

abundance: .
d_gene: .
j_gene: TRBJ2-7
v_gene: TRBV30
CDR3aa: CAWSTSYEQYF
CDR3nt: TGTGCCTGGAGTACCTCGTACGAGCAGTACTTC

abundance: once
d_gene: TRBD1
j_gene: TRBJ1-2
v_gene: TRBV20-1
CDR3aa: CSATSKGARYGYTF
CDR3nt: TGCAGTGCCACCTCTAAGGGGGCTAGATATGGCTACACCTTC

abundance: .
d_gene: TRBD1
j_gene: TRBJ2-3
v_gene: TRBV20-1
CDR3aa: CSARAPRTGADTQYF
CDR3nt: TGCAGTGCTAGAGCCCCCCGGACAGGGGCAGATACGCAGTATTTT

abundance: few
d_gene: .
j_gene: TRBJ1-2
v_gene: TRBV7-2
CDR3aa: CASSIDRGYTF
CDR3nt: TGTGCCAGCAGCATAGACAGAGGCTACACCTTC

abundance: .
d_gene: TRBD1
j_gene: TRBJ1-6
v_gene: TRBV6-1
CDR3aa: CASSKPGQYNSPLHF
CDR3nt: TGTGCCAGCAGTAAACCGGGACAGTATAATTCACCCCTCCACTTT

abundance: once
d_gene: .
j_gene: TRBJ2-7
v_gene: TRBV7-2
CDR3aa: CASSLKAQGSYEQYF
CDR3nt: TGTGCCAGCAGCTTAAAGGCCCAGGGCTCCTACGAGCAGTACTTC

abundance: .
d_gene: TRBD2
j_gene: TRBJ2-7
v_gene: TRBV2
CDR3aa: CASQGTSGRYEQYF
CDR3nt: TGTGCCAGCCAGGGGACTAGCGGGAGGTACGAGCAGTACTTC

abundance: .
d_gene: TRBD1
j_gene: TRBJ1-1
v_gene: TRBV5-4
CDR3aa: CASSTPPGGRGTTEAFF
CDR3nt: TGTGCCAGCAGCACGCCCCCAGGGGGCAGGGGGACCACTGAAGCTTTCTTT

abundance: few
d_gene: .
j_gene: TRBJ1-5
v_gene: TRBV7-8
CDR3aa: CASSFGLRQTQHF
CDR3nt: TGTGCCAGCAGCTTTGGTCTTCGGCAAACCCAGCATTTT

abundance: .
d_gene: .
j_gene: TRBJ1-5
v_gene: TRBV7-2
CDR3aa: CASSPPHSNQPQHF
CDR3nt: TGTGCCAGCAGCCCCCCTCATAGCAATCAGCCCCAGCATTTT

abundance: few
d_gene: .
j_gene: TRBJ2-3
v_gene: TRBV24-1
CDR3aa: CATSDSGTLNRGTQYF
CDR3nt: TGTGCCACCAGTGACTCCGGGACCCTTAACCGTGGTACGCAGTATTTT

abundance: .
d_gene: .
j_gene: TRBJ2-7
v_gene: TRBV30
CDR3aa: CAWSVTGYEQYF
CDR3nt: TGTGCCTGGAGTGTAACAGGCTACGAGCAGTACTTC

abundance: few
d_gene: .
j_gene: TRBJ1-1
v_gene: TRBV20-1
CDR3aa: CSAGGPPGTEAFF
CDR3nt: TGCAGTGCTGGAGGTCCCCCGGGCACTGAAGCTTTCTTT

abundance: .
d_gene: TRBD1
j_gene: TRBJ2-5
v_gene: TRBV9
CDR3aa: CASSVGTGKETQYF
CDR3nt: TGTGCCAGCAGCGTAGGGACAGGGAAAGAGACCCAGTACTTC

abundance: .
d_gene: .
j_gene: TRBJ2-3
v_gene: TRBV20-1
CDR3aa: CSARVGVDTQYF
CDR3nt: TGCAGTGCTAGAGTAGGGGTGGATACGCAGTATTTT

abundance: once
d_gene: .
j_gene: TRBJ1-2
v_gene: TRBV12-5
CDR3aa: CATGNYGYTF
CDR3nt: TGTGCTACAGGGAACTATGGCTACACCTTC